In its sample, the clone carrying this TCR beta chain was seen a few times. The target antigen is unknown. CDR3 length: 14 amino acids. Germline CDR1 and CDR2: MDHEN and SYDVKM. V lost 2 bases and J lost 9; bases outside the gene matches: 6. TCRdb re-called the RT-PCR reads through MiXCR, storing one row per CDR3 protein. The sample holds hundreds of thousands of distinct CDR3 sequences; around 14% are singletons and the top ten take around 6.5%. The data belong to a study of response to subunit inactivated influenza vaccine. Findings and caveats of the study: It was suggested by the authors that few new T cells are recruited by each seasonal influenza vaccination.

This receptor was obtained from a man in his fifties or sixties who received an inactivated influenza vaccine. The gene calls are TRBV28 and TRBJ2-1, with TRBD2 identical over 8 bases. Specimen: PBMCs from blood, collected 14 to 15 days before vaccination. The CDR3 DNA follows: TGTGCCAGCAGTTTAGCGGGGGGTGATGGTGAGCAGTTCTTC. Encoded protein: CASSLAGGDGEQFF.